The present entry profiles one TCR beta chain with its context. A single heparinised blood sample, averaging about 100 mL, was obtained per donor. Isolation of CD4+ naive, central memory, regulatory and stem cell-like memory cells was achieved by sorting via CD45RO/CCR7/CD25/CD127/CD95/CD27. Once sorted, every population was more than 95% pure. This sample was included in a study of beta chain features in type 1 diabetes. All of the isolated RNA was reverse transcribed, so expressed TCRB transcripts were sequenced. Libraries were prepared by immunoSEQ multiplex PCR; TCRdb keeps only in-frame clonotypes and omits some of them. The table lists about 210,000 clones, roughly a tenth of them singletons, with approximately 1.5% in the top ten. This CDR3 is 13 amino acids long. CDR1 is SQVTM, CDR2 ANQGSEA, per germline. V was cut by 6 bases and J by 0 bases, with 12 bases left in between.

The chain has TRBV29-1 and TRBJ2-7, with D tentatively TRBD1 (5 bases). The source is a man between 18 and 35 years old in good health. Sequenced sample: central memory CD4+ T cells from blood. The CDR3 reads CSVSGSPSYEQYF. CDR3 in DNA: TGCAGCGTCTCAGGGTCCCCCTCCTACGAGCAGTACTTC.